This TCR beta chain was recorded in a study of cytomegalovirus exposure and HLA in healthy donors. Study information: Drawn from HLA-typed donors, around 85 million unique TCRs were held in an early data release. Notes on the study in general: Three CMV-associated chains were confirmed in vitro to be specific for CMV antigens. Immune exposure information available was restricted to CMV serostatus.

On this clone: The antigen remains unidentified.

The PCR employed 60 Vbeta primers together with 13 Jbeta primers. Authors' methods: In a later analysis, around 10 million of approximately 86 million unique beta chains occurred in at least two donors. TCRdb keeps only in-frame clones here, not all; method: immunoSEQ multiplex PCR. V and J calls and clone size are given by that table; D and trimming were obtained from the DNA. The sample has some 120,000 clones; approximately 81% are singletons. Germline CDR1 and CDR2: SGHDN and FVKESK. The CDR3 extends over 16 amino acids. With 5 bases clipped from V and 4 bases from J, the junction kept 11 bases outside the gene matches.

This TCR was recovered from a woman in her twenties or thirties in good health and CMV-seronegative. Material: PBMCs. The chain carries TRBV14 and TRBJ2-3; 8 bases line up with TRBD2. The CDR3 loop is CASSYQPGLGPDTQYF. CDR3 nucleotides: TGTGCCAGCAGCTACCAACCGGGACTAGGGCCAGATACGCAGTATTTT.